This T cell receptor (beta chain) was sequenced during a study of identical twins. TCRdb processed the 5' RACE reads anew with MiXCR; each CDR3 protein has one entry. Of roughly 350,000 distinct CDR3 sequences listed, around 9% are singletons. Germline CDR1 reads MNHEY; CDR2 reads SVGAGI. The CDR3 covers 14 residues. V was clipped by 5 bases and J by 5 bases, with 13 bases between them. This clonotype originated in a woman aged 45-59 years in good health. Sequenced material: naive T cells sorted from blood. This rearrangement joins TRBV6-5 to TRBJ2-1; tentatively, D is TRBD1 or TRBD2 (5 bases each). The CDR3 reads CASSITGTHNEQFF. CDR3 nucleotides: TGTGCCAGCAGTATAACCGGGACCCACAATGAGCAGTTCTTC.